This T cell receptor beta chain was recorded in a study of T-cell memory formation after mild COVID-19. The study, taken as a whole, reports: A balance of CD4 and CD8 characterized clones contracting day 15 to 85, whereas later expanders leaned CD4+. CD4+ clones that contracted lay mainly in CM and EM; CD8+ ones lay in EMRA. That cross-reactive memory joined was suggested by some responding clones appearing in pre-infection memory.

TCRdb processed the 5' RACE reads anew with MiXCR; each CDR3 protein has one entry. Of 220,000 or so distinct CDR3 sequences in the sample, over 9% were seen once. In the case of this clonotype: Antigen: not known.

The CDR3 sequence is 15 residues long. Trimming left V 6 bases short and J 0 bases short, with 17 bases between. Germline V gene data show CDR1 as DFQATT and CDR2 as SNEGSKA (reference sequence). Material for sequencing was PBMCs or a T cell subset sorted from them (not recorded which). This chain links TRBV20-1 with TRBJ1-1; tentatively, D is TRBD1 (5 bases). The TCR comes from a man aged 18 to 35 who had mild COVID-19 (a few samples of this study predate the infection). Cell type and time point are not known. CDR3 amino acids: CSAPITGRLNTEAFF. CDR3 coding DNA: TGCAGTGCCCCTATAACGGGACGGTTGAACACTGAAGCTTTCTTT.